The clone carrying this T cell receptor beta chain was observed at least ten times. Antigen: not known. This sample is drawn from a study of early T cells in non-severe SARS-CoV-2 infection. Study at large: The sequenced material was bulk RNA from unsorted whole blood, and its chains were unpaired. The study, taken as a whole, reports: Sequences matched to VDJdb favored anti-spike CD8 responses, while private and CD4 specificities were missed.

The TCR library protocol was used to attach unique molecular identifiers. These identifiers were attached to individual cDNA molecules. One entry per CDR3 protein, called by TCRdb with MiXCR from the 5' RACE reads. The data contain around 70,000 distinct CDR3 sequences, roughly 10% of them singletons. The sequenced material came from whole blood. This receptor was identified in an adult who was a healthcare worker with PCR-confirmed SARS-CoV-2 infection or an uninfected control (not recorded which).

The chain's CDR3 is CASSYEGAGELFF. CDR3 nucleotides: TGTGCCAGCAGTTACGAGGGGGCCGGGGAGCTGTTTTTT. The J gene is TRBJ2-2, the V gene TRBV6-7, with D possibly TRBD1 on 6 matching bases. TRBV6-7 is flagged as an ORF with uncertain function. The CDR3 is 13 amino acids. Between the trimmed V and J ends, which lost 2 bases and 6 bases, there was a span of 7 bases.